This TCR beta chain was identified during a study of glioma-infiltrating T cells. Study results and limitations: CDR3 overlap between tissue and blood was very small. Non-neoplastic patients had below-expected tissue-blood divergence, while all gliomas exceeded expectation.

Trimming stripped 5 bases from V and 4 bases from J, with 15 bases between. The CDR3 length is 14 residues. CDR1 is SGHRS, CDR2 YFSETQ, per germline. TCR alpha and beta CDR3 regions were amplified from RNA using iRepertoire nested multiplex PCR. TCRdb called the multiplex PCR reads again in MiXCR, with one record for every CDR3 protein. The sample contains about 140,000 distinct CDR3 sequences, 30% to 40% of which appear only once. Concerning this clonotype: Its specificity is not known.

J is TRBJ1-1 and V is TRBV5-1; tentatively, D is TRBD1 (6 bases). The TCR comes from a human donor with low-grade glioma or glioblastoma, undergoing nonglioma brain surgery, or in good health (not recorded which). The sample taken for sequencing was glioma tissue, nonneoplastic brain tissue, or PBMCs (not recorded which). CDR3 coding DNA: TGCGCCAGCAGATACGACAGGATCGGCACTGAAGCTTTCTTT. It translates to CASRYDRIGTEAFF.